This T cell receptor (beta chain) was documented in a study of blood T cell repertoires in COVID-19. TCRdb keeps only in-frame clones here, not all; method: immunoSEQ multiplex PCR. The repertoire consists of some 490,000 clones, with about nine tenths occurring once and the leading ten covering approximately 8%. Ages ranged from about 18 to 100 years, with residence in fewer than 25 US areas. The source of this sequence is a woman aged 55-70 years who had recovered from COVID-19. The specimen was PBMCs or T cells enriched from blood (not recorded which).

CDR3 DNA sequence: TGCGCCAGCAGATTGACAGGGGTGGACTCCTACGAGCAGTACTTC. It codes for CASRLTGVDSYEQYF. The chain employs TRBV10-2 and TRBJ2-7; 8 bases align to TRBD1. This CDR3 comprises 15 residues. Per the germline V gene, CDR1 is WSHSY and CDR2 is SAAADI. With V trimmed by 6 bases and J by 0 bases, 7 bases remained unmatched.